The 10 T cell receptor beta chains listed next were all sequenced from one sample in a study of T cells in Graves' hyperthyroidism and ophthalmopathy. TCR beta CDR3 regions were amplified from RNA transcripts. With the HTBI primer set, the TCR CDR3 went through a first round of RT-PCR. MiXCR, run by TCRdb on the multiplex PCR reads, gives a single entry per CDR3 protein. Altogether 490,000 or so distinct CDR3 sequences are present, 40% to 50% being singletons, with the ten largest covering about two fifths. The sample comprised peripheral blood or thyroid tissue (not recorded which). Every receptor here comes from an adult woman with Graves' disease, either hyperthyroidism or ophthalmopathy (not recorded which).

This clonotype was counted a single time. This CDR3 is CASSSQGAGQPQYF. The CDR3 nucleotides read TGTGCCAGCAGCTCCCAAGGGGCTGGTCAGCCCCAGTACTTC. The chain recombines TRBV7-8 with TRBJ2-5; D might be TRBD1 (5 bases). Trimming shortened V by 4 bases and J by 9 bases, and 18 bases separated the two germline ends. The CDR3 is made up of 14 amino acids. Germline V gene lookup returns CDR1 SGHVS and CDR2 FQNEAQ.

The chain carries TRBV29-1 and TRBJ2-7; a possible D gene is TRBD2 (6 bases). V was clipped by 2 bases and J by 5 bases, with 13 bases between them. CDR1 and CDR2 (germline): SQVTM, ANQGSEA. The CDR3 extends over 13 amino acids. CDR3 in DNA: TGCAGCGTTGAAATGTCGGGACTTAACGAGCAGTACTTC. It codes for CSVEMSGLNEQYF.

V gene TRBV7-9 combines with J gene TRBJ1-3, with 9 bases lining up with TRBD1. CDR1 and CDR2 (germline): SEHNR, FQNEAQ (reference sequence). The CDR3 contains 18 residues. After removal of 5 bases from V and 1 base from J, the junction contained 12 bases not matched to a gene. DNA of the CDR3: TGTGCCAGCAGCAGAACAGGGGGCTTTCCGTTTTCTGGAAACACCATATATTTT. Protein: CASSRTGGFPFSGNTIYF.

The chain is built from TRBV10-3 and TRBJ2-7; possible D gene TRBD1, 5 bases. Germline assignment: CDR1 ENHRY and CDR2 SYGVKD. The CDR3 spans 13 residues. Trimming left V 3 bases short and J 4 bases short, with 10 bases between. Written as DNA, the CDR3 is TGTGCCATCAGTGAATCAGGGCGTTACGAGCAGTACTTC. It yields the protein CAISESGRYEQYF.

This clonotype was seen repeatedly, ten times or more. This chain uses TRBV20-1 with TRBJ1-1; D possibly corresponds to TRBD1 (5 bases). The CDR3 runs 13 residues. Trimming pared 6 bases from V and 4 bases from J, leaving 15 bases between. Looked up from germline, CDR1 is DFQATT and CDR2 is SNEGSKA (reference sequence). The CDR3 DNA reads as TGCAGTGCCACCCACGGGGGGTTCACTGAAGCTTTCTTT. It specifies CSATHGGFTEAFF.

This clonotype was recorded at least ten times. In DNA form, the CDR3 reads TGTGCCAGCAGCTTTTACGCCGGGGAGACCCAGTACTTC. Translation: CASSFYAGETQYF. V gene TRBV7-3 combines with J gene TRBJ2-5, with unresolved D. The length of the CDR3 is 13 residues. The germline V and J ends were trimmed by 3 bases and 5 bases, with 10 bases remaining between them. CDR1 is SGHTA and CDR2 is FQGTGA in the germline V gene.

This CDR3 is CASSFRGQDTQYF. DNA of the CDR3: TGTGCCAGCAGCTTCCGTGGGCAAGATACGCAGTATTTT. The genes are TRBV7-2 and TRBJ2-3; D remains unclear. The CDR3 runs to 13 residues. Germline V gene lookup returns CDR1 SGHTA and CDR2 FQGNSA. Trimming shortened V by 3 bases and J by 5 bases, and 9 bases separated the two germline ends. The full variable domain, completed using reference TRBV7-2 and TRBJ2-3, is GAGVSQSPSNKVTEKGKDVELRCDPISGHTALYWYRQSLGQGLEFLIYFQGNSAPDKSGLPSDRFSAERTGGSVSTLTIQRTQQEDSAVYLCASSFRGQDTQYFGPGTRLTVL.

V is TRBV25-1 and J is TRBJ1-2, with 8 positions matching TRBD1. J gave up 5 bases and V 11 bases, and 19 bases lay outside the gene matches. The CDR3 is 16 residues long. Germline V gene data show CDR1 as MGHDK and CDR2 as SYGVNS. CDR3 in amino acids: CAWSVNEWQGAYGYTF. The CDR3 DNA reads TGTGCCTGGAGTGTAAATGAGTGGCAGGGGGCGTATGGCTACACCTTC.

This clonotype was seen many times. V usage is TRBV7-2 and J usage is TRBJ1-2; D is ambiguous. Trimming left V 1 base short and J 5 bases short, with 8 bases between. The CDR3 runs 13 residues. Germline CDR1 SGHTA, CDR2 FQGNSA. CDR3 DNA sequence: TGTGCCAGCAGCTTAGGTGGAGGTTATGGCTACACCTTC. It codes for CASSLGGGYGYTF.

This clonotype was seen more than once but under ten times. The CDR3 nucleotides read TGTGCCACCAGTGATCCGCGACTAGCGGGAGCGGAGACCCAGTACTTC. It specifies CATSDPRLAGAETQYF. The chain recombines TRBV24-1 with TRBJ2-5, with 12 bases identical to TRBD2. V was clipped by 3 bases and J by 5 bases; unmatched bases: 6. This CDR3 spans 16 amino acids. Germline V gene sequence: CDR1 KGHDR, CDR2 SFDVKD.